This T cell receptor beta chain originates from a study of blood T cell repertoires in COVID-19. Here immunoSEQ multiplex PCR was the method, and the copy in TCRdb shows in-frame clones only, minus some. The data hold some 100,000 clones, with 85% to 90% observed a single time. V was shortened by 6 bases and J by 2 bases, with 8 bases between the two germline ends. The length of the CDR3 is 13 residues. Germline-derived CDR1 and CDR2 are KGHSH and LQKENI. The specimen was peripheral blood. This receptor was obtained from a man in his fifties or sixties with COVID-19, enrolled during active disease. The chain carries TRBV18 and TRBJ1-3, with D perhaps matching TRBD1 (5 bases). The CDR3 loop reads CASSPTAGNTIYF. The CDR3 region has the DNA TGTGCCAGCTCGCCGACAGCTGGAAACACCATATATTTT.